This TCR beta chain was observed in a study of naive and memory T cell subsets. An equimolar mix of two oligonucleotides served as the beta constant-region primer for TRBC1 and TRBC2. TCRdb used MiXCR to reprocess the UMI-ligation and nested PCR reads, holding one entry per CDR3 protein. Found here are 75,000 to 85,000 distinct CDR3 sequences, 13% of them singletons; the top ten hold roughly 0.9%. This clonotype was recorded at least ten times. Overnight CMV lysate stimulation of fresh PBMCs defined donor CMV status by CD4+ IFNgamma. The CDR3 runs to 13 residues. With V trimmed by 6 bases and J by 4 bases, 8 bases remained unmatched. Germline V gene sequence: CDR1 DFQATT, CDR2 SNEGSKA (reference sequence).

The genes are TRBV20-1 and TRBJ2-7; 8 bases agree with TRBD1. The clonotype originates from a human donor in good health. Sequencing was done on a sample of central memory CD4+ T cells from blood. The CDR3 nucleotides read TGCAGTGCCGCTCGGGACAGGAGGTACGAGCAGTACTTC. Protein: CSAARDRRYEQYF.